A selection of T cell receptor beta chains follows, all from one sample in a study of blood T cell repertoires in COVID-19. The table came from immunoSEQ multiplex PCR; TCRdb's copy has only in-frame clones and leaves some out. The data show 310,000 or so clones, more than 75% seen once. Specimen: peripheral blood. The origin of the receptors is a man between 65 and 85 years old with acute or convalescent COVID-19. CDR3s include the opening cysteine and the closing phenylalanine or tryptophan. A D gene is named only where the DNA matches it firmly. The size entry is marked missing in some rows and otherwise reads once, few, many or a size class.

>TRBV7-2|NA|NA|TRBJ2-7
CASSLGGGEYEQYF
TGTGCCAGCAGCTTAGGGGGCGGCGAATACGAGCAGTACTTC
>TRBV5-1|NA|TRBD2|TRBJ2-1
CASSLSGTSGRGEFF
TGCGCCAGCAGCTTGTCCGGGACTAGCGGGAGAGGGGAGTTCTTC
>TRBV9|NA|TRBD2|TRBJ2-3
CASSFTSGRTDTQYF
TGTGCCAGCAGCTTCACTAGCGGGCGCACAGATACGCAGTATTTT
>TRBV7-9|NA|NA|TRBJ2-1
CASSPRRARYQYEQFF
TGTGCCAGCAGCCCCCGCCGAGCGAGATATCAATATGAGCAGTTCTTC
>TRBV13|once|NA|TRBJ2-1
CASSLAGGTDIRVYNEQFF
TGTGCCAGCAGCTTAGCCGGCGGGACAGACATACGGGTATACAATGAGCAGTTCTTC
>TRBV29-1|NA|NA|TRBJ2-1
CSHGGGGSEQFF
TGCAGCCATGGAGGTGGGGGCAGTGAGCAGTTCTTC
>TRBV3-1/TRBV3-2|once|NA|TRBJ1-3
CASISSGNTIYF
TGTGCCAGCATCTCCTCTGGAAACACCATATATTTT
>TRBV7-8|few|NA|TRBJ2-2
CASSLPGDTGELFF
TGTGCCAGCAGCTTACCGGGTGACACCGGGGAGCTGTTTTTT
>TRBV7-9|NA|NA|TRBJ1-6
CASSLGTANSPLHF
TGTGCCAGCAGCTTAGGGACAGCGAATTCACCCCTCCACTTT
>TRBV19|NA|TRBD1|TRBJ2-6
CASRDRHSGANVLTF
TGTGCCAGCCGGGACAGACACTCTGGGGCCAACGTCCTGACTTTC
>TRBV9|NA|TRBD1|TRBJ2-7
CASSEAGTGLFYEQYF
TGTGCCAGCAGCGAAGCCGGGACAGGGTTGTTTTACGAGCAGTACTTC
>TRBV12-3/TRBV12-4|NA|NA|TRBJ1-6
CASSSDNSPLHF
TGTGCCAGCAGTTCGGATAATTCACCCCTCCACTTT
>TRBV4-1|NA|TRBD1|TRBJ1-4
CASSGGGGGTNEKLFF
TGCGCCAGCAGTGGTGGAGGGGGCGGAACTAATGAAAAACTGTTTTTT
>TRBV30|NA|NA|TRBJ1-3
CACNSGGNTIYF
TGTGCCTGCAACTCAGGGGGAAACACCATATATTTT
>TRBV6-5|NA|NA|TRBJ1-3
CASSGSHTIYF
TGTGCCAGCTCAGGGTCCCACACCATATATTTT
>TRBV15|few|NA|TRBJ2-2
CATSRGSSVNTGELFF
TGTGCCACCAGCAGAGGGAGTAGCGTGAACACCGGGGAGCTGTTTTTT
>TRBV6-1|NA|TRBD1|TRBJ2-7
CASSEILGTGAYEQYF
TGTGCCAGCAGTGAAATTCTCGGGACAGGGGCCTACGAGCAGTACTTC